The 5 T cell receptor beta chains listed next were all sequenced from one sample in a study of T cells in Graves' hyperthyroidism and ophthalmopathy. TCR beta CDR3 regions were amplified from RNA transcripts. HTBI primers were employed in a first-round RT-PCR of the TCR CDR3. One entry per CDR3 protein, called by TCRdb with MiXCR from the multiplex PCR reads. The top ten clones hold 10% to 13% of a sample with 650,000 to 750,000 distinct CDR3 sequences, about 15% of them seen once. The material sequenced was blood. These TCRs come from a woman younger than 30 with Graves' hyperthyroidism.

The chain recombines TRBV27 with TRBJ2-1, with 9 bases aligning to TRBD2. CDR1 and CDR2 from the germline V gene are MNHEY and SMNVEV (reference sequence). The CDR3 has 15 residues. Germline trimming cut 5 bases from V and 4 bases from J; bases unmatched to any gene: 6. The CDR3 is CASSLIAGVYNEQFF. The CDR3 DNA reads TGTGCCAGCAGTCTAATAGCGGGAGTGTACAATGAGCAGTTCTTC.

At least ten counts were recorded for this clonotype. The chain combines TRBV28 with TRBJ1-1; TRBD1 matches at 8 bases. The junction had 3 bases not matched to a gene; V was cut back by 3 bases and J by 6 bases. The germline CDR1 and CDR2 sequences are MDHEN and SYDVKM. CDR3 length equals 13 residues. CDR3 region: CASSLWTGPEAFF. CDR3 in DNA: TGTGCCAGCAGTTTGTGGACAGGGCCTGAAGCTTTCTTT.

This rearrangement joins TRBV7-9 to TRBJ2-3; perhaps D is TRBD1 or TRBD2 (5 bases each). V lost 6 bases to trimming and J lost 0 bases, with 22 bases between them. CDR1 is SEHNR, CDR2 FQNEAQ, per germline (reference sequence). This CDR3 has 18 residues. CDR3 DNA: TGTGCCAGCAGTCCCACCGAAGGTTGGGGACGCAGCACAGATACGCAGTATTTT. Translation: CASSPTEGWGRSTDTQYF.

This clonotype was detected ten times or more. The chain combines TRBV28 with TRBJ2-7; D may be TRBD2 (6 bases). V was clipped by 7 bases and J by 6 bases, with 13 bases between them. Germline values: CDR1 MDHEN, CDR2 SYDVKM. There are 12 residues in the CDR3. CDR3 in amino acids: CASTEGTSEQYF. CDR3 in DNA: TGTGCCAGCACGGAGGGGACGTCCGAGCAGTACTTC.

This clonotype appeared a few times. The V call is TRBV29-1, the J call TRBJ2-1; 7 positions agree with TRBD1. Per the germline V gene, CDR1 is SQVTM and CDR2 is ANQGSEA. After removal of 5 bases from V and 7 bases from J, the junction contained 5 bases not matched to a gene. The CDR3 sequence is 12 residues long. The CDR3 protein is CSVPTGFNEQFF. The CDR3 DNA follows: TGCAGCGTTCCGACAGGGTTTAATGAGCAGTTCTTC.